This entry lists 2 T cell receptor beta chains sequenced from one sample in a study of T-cell memory formation after mild COVID-19. Each CDR3 protein gets one entry after TCRdb re-called the 5' RACE reads with MiXCR. This table has some 290,000 distinct CDR3 sequences, roughly 17% appearing once. The sample was PBMCs or a T cell subset sorted from them (not recorded which). Receptors originate from a man younger than 35 who had mild COVID-19 (a few samples of this study predate the infection). Cell type and time point are not known.

The chain carries TRBV7-6 and TRBJ2-5; TRBD1 is a possible D gene (6 bases). Germline CDR1 reads SGHVS; CDR2 reads FNYEAQ. Trimming cost V 6 bases and J 0 bases, with 23 bases left between them. The CDR3 extends over 18 amino acids. The CDR3 is CASSYGAGVPFNQETQYF. CDR3 DNA sequence: TGTGCCAGCAGTTACGGGGCAGGGGTCCCCTTCAACCAAGAGACCCAGTACTTC.

This clonotype was counted between two and nine times. The chain combines TRBV27 with TRBJ2-5, with 11 bases lining up with TRBD1. In germline, CDR1 is MNHEY, CDR2 SMNVEV (reference sequence). This CDR3 has 15 residues. The V segment lost 3 bases and the J segment 4 bases; nucleotides outside the gene matches: 4. CDR3 in amino acids: CASSLLDRGLETQYF. As DNA, the CDR3 is TGTGCCAGCAGTTTGCTGGACAGGGGGCTAGAGACCCAGTACTTC.